This T cell receptor beta chain was captured by sequencing in a study of OX40 agonist ivuxolimab in advanced cancers. On the study more broadly: Dose-escalation patients suffered from hepatocellular carcinoma, melanoma, renal cell or head and neck cancer. Three patients showed partial responses: one hepatocellular carcinoma and two cutaneous melanoma cases.

Assay: immunoSEQ multiplex PCR; the TCRdb copy retains only in-frame clones and omits some. The sample contains 73,000 or so clones, roughly 85% of which appear only once. This CDR3 has 14 amino acids. Between the trimmed V and J ends, which lost 3 bases and 6 bases, there was a span of 12 bases. Germline loops: CDR1 SGHTA, CDR2 FQGNSA. The sample was CD4+ or CD8+ T cells sorted from blood, taken in a trial of the OX40 agonist ivuxolimab. This rearrangement joins TRBV7-2 to TRBJ2-1, with D unclear. This clonotype was obtained from an adult with an advanced solid tumor such as melanoma, head and neck, liver or kidney cancer. The CDR3 DNA reads as TGTGCCAGCAGCTTCTACGGGTTCTTCAATGAGCAGTTCTTC. Protein product: CASSFYGFFNEQFF. Combining the CDR3 with reference TRBV7-2 and TRBJ2-1 gives the whole variable domain GAGVSQSPSNKVTEKGKDVELRCDPISGHTALYWYRQSLGQGLEFLIYFQGNSAPDKSGLPSDRFSAERTGGSVSTLTIQRTQQEDSAVYLCASSFYGFFNEQFFGPGTRLTVL.